The next 11 T cell receptor beta chains were all read from a single sample in a study of shared clonotypes between healthy human individuals. Here immunoSEQ multiplex PCR was the method, and the copy in TCRdb shows in-frame clones only, minus some. The table shows some 2,500,000 clones, with 80% to 95% occurring only once. The sample consisted of naive CD4+ T cells from PBMCs. Subset here: CD45RA+ positively selected. Receptors were obtained from a man between 18 and 29 years old in good health. Some clones in this sample may be carry-over from other donors' samples.

The V call is TRBV28, the J call TRBJ2-7, with 7 bases identical to TRBD2. Germline CDR1 MDHEN, CDR2 SYDVKM. Unmatched junction bases numbered 20, after V lost 4 bases and J lost 2 bases. This CDR3 contains 19 residues. Written as DNA, the CDR3 is TGTGCCAGCAGTTCCAGCGGGATTCGGTGGGGGAGCCTGACCTACGAGCAGTACTTC. Translated: CASSSSGIRWGSLTYEQYF.

This chain links TRBV25-1 with TRBJ2-1; D gene unclear. The CDR3 covers 11 residues. Germline CDR1 MGHDK, CDR2 SYGVNS. V shed 5 bases and J shed 9 bases, with 8 bases lying between them. The CDR3 region is CASSMRIEQFF. The CDR3, as DNA: TGTGCCAGCAGTATGCGTATTGAGCAGTTCTTC.

This CDR3 reads CASSHVRNQPQHF. CDR3 in DNA: TGTGCCAGTAGCCACGTGCGTAATCAGCCCCAGCATTTT. The J gene is TRBJ1-5, the V gene TRBV19; no firm D call. V dropped 6 bases and J dropped 4 bases, with 10 bases sitting between them. The CDR3 covers 13 residues. Per the germline V gene, CDR1 is LNHDA and CDR2 is SQIVND (reference sequence).

This chain links TRBV7-9 with TRBJ1-6; D might be TRBD1 (5 bases). Germline loops: CDR1 SEHNR, CDR2 FQNEAQ (reference sequence). The CDR3 has 13 residues. Trimming removed 3 bases from V and 6 bases from J, with 6 bases in between. CDR3 residues: CASSLGTNSPLHF. The CDR3 DNA is TGTGCCAGCAGCTTGGGGACTAATTCACCCCTCCACTTT. Full variable domain (missing parts from reference TRBV7-9 and TRBJ1-6): DTGVSQNPRHKITKRGQNVTFRCDPISEHNRLYWYRQTLGQGPEFLTYFQNEAQLEKSRLLSDRFSAERPKGSFSTLEIQRTEQGDSAMYLCASSLGTNSPLHFGNGTRLTVT.

To note about this clone: At the DNA level, this CDR3 is encoded by other sequences in the same sample as well. The gene calls are TRBV2 and TRBJ2-5, with 8 bases aligning to TRBD1. The CDR3 sequence is 13 residues long. The germline V gene has CDR1 SNHLY and CDR2 FYNNEI. V lost 6 bases to trimming and J lost 4 bases; unmatched junction nucleotides: 4. The chain's CDR3 is CASSGTGRETQYF. The CDR3 DNA is TGTGCCAGCAGCGGGACAGGCAGAGAGACCCAGTACTTC.

The chain employs TRBV5-1 and TRBJ1-1, with TRBD1 identical over 8 bases. Germline V gives CDR1 SGHRS, CDR2 YFSETQ. CDR3 length: 15 amino acids. V lost 4 bases to trimming and J lost 5 bases; unmatched junction nucleotides: 10. CDR3 region: CASSISGGSGTEAFF. In nucleotides, the CDR3 is TGCGCCAGCAGCATATCAGGGGGCTCGGGGACTGAAGCTTTCTTT.

The CDR3 DNA sequence: TGTGCCAGCAGCTTAGTGGGCAGGGTGGAGACCCAGTACTTC. It yields the protein CASSLVGRVETQYF. V is TRBV7-9 and J is TRBJ2-5; the D gene is possibly TRBD1 (5 bases). Trimming shortened V by 1 base and J by 5 bases, and 11 bases separated the two germline ends. Germline CDR1 and CDR2: SEHNR and FQNEAQ (reference sequence). The CDR3 is made up of 14 amino acids.

This clone was detected only once. The V and J genes are TRBV2 and TRBJ2-7; D might be TRBD1 (5 bases). From germline, CDR1 is SNHLY and CDR2 FYNNEI. The CDR3 has 14 amino acids. Trimming removed 7 bases from V and 3 bases from J, with 16 bases in between. The CDR3 sequence is CASTGPGNNYEQYF. CDR3 DNA sequence: TGTGCCAGCACCGGCCCAGGGAATAACTACGAGCAGTACTTC.

The chain employs TRBV4-1 and TRBJ1-4; D possibly corresponds to TRBD1 (6 bases). The germline gives CDR1 MGHRA, CDR2 YSYEKL. Trimming pared 4 bases from V and 8 bases from J, leaving 17 bases between. The CDR3 runs to 15 residues. CDR3 coding DNA: TGCGCCAGCAGCCCCAGGGGAGCCTTACCCGAAAAACTGTTTTTT. Translating it yields CASSPRGALPEKLFF.

The rearrangement joins TRBV21-1 to TRBJ2-1; the table's D call of TRBD2 was not tested on the DNA. TRBV21-1 is noted as a pseudogene. CDR3 length: 15 residues. CDR3 nucleotide sequence: TGTGCCAGCAGCTTCCGAAGGGAGGGCCCGGATGAGCAGTTCTTC. Protein: CASSFRREGPDEQFF.

The chain joins TRBV14 to TRBJ2-7; D unclear. The germline V gene encodes CDR1 SGHDN and CDR2 FVKESK. This CDR3 comprises 11 residues. V was pared by 1 base and J by 8 bases, with 6 bases between. The CDR3 DNA reads as TGTGCCAGCAGCCAAGGAATCCAGCAGTACTTC. Encoded protein: CASSQGIQQYF. Looking up the rest from reference TRBV14 and TRBJ2-7 gives the full variable domain: EAGVTQFPSHSVIEKGQTVTLRCDPISGHDNLYWYRRVMGKEIKFLLHFVKESKQDESGMPNNRFLAERTGGTYSTLKVQPAELEDSGVYFCASSQGIQQYFGPGTRLTVT.